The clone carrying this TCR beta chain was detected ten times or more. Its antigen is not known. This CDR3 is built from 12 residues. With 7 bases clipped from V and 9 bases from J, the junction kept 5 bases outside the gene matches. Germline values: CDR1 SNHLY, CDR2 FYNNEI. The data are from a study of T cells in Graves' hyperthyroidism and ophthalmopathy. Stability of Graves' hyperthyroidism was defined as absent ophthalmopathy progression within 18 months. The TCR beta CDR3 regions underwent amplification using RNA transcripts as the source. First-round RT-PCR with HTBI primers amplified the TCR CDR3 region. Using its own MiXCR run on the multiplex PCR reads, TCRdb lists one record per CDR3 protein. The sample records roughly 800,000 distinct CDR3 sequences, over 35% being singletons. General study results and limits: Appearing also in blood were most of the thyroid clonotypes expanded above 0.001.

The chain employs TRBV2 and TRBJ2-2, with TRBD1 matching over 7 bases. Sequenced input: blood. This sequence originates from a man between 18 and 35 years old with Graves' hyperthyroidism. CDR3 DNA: TGTGCCAGCAATCAGGGGGTCCGGGAGCTGTTTTTT. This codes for CASNQGVRELFF. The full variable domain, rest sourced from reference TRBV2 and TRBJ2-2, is EPEVTQTPSHQVTQMGQEVILRCVPISNHLYFYWYRQILGQKVEFLVSFYNNEISEKSEIFDDQFSVERPDGSNFTLKIRSTKLEDSAMYFCASNQGVRELFFGEGSRLTVL.